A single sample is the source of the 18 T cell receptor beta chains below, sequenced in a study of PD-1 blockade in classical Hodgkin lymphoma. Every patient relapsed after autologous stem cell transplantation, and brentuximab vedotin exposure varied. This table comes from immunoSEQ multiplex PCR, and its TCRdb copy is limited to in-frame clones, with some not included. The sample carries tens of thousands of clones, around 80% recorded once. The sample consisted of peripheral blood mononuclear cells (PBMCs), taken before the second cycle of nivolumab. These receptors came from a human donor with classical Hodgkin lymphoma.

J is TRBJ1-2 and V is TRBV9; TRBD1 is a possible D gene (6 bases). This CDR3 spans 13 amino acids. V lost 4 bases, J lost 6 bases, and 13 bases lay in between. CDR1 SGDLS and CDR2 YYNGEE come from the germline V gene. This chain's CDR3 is CASSPRTADGYTF. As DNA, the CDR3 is TGTGCCAGCAGCCCACGGACAGCCGATGGCTACACCTTC.

The CDR3 is CASSPPGQYNTEAFF. In DNA form, the CDR3 reads TGTGCCAGCTCACCACCGGGACAGTACAACACTGAAGCTTTCTTT. The chain is built from TRBV18 and TRBJ1-1, with 7 bases identical to TRBD1. The CDR3 has 15 amino acids. Germline V gives CDR1 KGHSH, CDR2 LQKENI. V lost 0 bases to trimming and J lost 2 bases; unmatched junction nucleotides: 3.

CDR3 in amino acids: CASSYQGGGNGYTF. In DNA form, the CDR3 reads TGTGCCAGCAGTTACCAAGGAGGGGGGAATGGCTACACCTTC. V gene TRBV6-5 combines with J gene TRBJ1-2; D possibly corresponds to TRBD1 (6 bases). The CDR3 runs 14 residues. The ends were cut back, 2 bases at V and 6 bases at J, with 13 bases in the middle. CDR1 is MNHEY and CDR2 is SVGAGI in the germline V gene.

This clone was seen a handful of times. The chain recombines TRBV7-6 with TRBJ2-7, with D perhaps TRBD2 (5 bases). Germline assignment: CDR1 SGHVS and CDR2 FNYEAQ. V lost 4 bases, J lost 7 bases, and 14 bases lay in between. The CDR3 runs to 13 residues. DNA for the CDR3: TGTGCCAGCAGCTCGGCGCCCGAGCGGGAGCAGTACTTC. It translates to CASSSAPEREQYF.

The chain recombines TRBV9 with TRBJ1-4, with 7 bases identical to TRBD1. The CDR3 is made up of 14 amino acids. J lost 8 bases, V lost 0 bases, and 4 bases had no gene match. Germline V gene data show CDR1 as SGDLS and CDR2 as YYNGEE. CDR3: CASSVEEGAEKLFF. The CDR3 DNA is TGTGCCAGCAGCGTAGAGGAGGGGGCAGAAAAACTGTTTTTT.

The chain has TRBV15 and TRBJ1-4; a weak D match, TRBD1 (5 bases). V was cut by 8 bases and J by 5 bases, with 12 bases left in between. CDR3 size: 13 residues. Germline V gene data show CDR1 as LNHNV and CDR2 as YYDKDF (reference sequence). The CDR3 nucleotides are TGTGCCACCGGCGACAGACGAAATGAAAAACTGTTTTTT. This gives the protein CATGDRRNEKLFF.

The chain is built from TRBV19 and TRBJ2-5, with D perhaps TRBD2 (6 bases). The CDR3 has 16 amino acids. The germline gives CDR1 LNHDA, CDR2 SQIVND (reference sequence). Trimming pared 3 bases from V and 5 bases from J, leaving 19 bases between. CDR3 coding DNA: TGTGCCAGTAGTATTTCCCCGTTCCCTAGCGCGGAGACCCAGTACTTC. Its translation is CASSISPFPSAETQYF.

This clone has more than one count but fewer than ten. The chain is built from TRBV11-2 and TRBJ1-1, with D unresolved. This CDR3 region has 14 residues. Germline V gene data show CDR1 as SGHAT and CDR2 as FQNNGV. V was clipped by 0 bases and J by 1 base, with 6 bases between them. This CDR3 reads CASSLESWNTEAFF. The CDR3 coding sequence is TGTGCCAGCAGCTTAGAGTCTTGGAACACTGAAGCTTTCTTT.

The CDR3 sequence: CASSRKMRGVFSGNTIYF. CDR3 DNA sequence: TGTGCCAGCAGCCGGAAGATGCGTGGGGTATTTTCTGGAAACACCATATATTTT. This chain links TRBV14 with TRBJ1-3; D remains unclear. Germline V lookup: CDR1 SGHDN, CDR2 FVKESK. This CDR3 comprises 18 residues. Trimming took off 4 bases at V and 1 base at J, with 20 bases between the two ends.

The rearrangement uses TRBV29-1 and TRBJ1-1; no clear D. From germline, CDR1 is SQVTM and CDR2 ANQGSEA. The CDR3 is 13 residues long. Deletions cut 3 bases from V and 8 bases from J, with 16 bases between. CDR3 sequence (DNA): TGCAGCGTTGATTTAGGGCCCCCCCGGGAAGCTTTCTTT. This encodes CSVDLGPPREAFF.

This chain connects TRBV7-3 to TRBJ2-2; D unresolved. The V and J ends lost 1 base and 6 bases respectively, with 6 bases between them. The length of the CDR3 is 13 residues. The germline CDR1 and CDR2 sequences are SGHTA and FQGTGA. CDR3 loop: CASSLISSGELFF. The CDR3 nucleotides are TGTGCCAGCAGCTTAATATCGTCCGGGGAGCTGTTTTTT.

For the CDR3, the DNA is TGTGCCAGTAGTTCCTTTTTAGGCAGGGGCAGGCAGCCCCAGCATTTT. Protein: CASSSFLGRGRQPQHF. The rearrangement links TRBV19 to TRBJ1-5; perhaps TRBD1 as D (6 bases). Between the trimmed V and J ends, which lost 5 bases and 7 bases, there was a span of 21 bases. Per germline, CDR1 LNHDA and CDR2 SQIVND (reference sequence). This CDR3 has 16 residues.

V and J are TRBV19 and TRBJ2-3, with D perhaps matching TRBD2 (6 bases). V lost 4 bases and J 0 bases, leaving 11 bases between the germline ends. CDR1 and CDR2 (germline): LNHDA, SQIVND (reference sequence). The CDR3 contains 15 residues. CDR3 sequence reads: CASSTGTVSTDTQYF. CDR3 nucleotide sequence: TGTGCCAGTAGTACAGGGACTGTTAGCACAGATACGCAGTATTTT.

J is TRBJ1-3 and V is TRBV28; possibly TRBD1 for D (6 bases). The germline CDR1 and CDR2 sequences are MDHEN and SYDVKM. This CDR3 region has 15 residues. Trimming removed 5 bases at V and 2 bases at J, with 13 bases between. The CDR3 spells CASSETGLTGNTIYF. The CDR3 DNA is TGTGCCAGCAGTGAAACAGGGTTAACTGGAAACACCATATATTTT.

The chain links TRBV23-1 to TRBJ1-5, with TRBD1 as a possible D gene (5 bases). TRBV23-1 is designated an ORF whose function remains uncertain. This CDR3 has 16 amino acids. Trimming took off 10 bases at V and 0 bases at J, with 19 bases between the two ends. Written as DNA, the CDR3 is TGCGCCAACCTTGCTTCAGGGAACCCTAGCAATCAGCCCCAGCATTTT. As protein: CANLASGNPSNQPQHF.

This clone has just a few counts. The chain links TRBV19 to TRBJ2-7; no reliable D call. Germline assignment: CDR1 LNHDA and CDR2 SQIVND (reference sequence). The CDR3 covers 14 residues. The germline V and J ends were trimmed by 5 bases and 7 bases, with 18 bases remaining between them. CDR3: CASSSGFLPREQYF. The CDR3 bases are TGTGCCAGTAGTTCGGGCTTCCTGCCTCGGGAGCAGTACTTC.

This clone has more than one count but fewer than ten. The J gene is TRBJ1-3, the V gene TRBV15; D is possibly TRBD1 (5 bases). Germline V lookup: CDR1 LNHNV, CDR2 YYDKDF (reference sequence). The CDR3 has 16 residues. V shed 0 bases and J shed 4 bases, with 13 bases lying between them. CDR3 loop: CATSRDAGTGGNTIYF. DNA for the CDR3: TGTGCCACCAGCAGAGATGCCGGGACCGGCGGAAACACCATATATTTT.

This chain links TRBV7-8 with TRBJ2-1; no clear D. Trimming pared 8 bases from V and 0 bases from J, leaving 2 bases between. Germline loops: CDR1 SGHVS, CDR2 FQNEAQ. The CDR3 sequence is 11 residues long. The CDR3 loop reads CASRSYNEQFF. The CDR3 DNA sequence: TGTGCCAGCCGCTCCTACAATGAGCAGTTCTTC. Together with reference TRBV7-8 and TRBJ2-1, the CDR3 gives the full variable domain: GAGVSQSPRYKVAKRGQDVALRCDPISGHVSLFWYQQALGQGPEFLTYFQNEAQLDKSGLPSDRFFAERPEGSVSTLKIQRTQQEDSAVYLCASRSYNEQFFGPGTRLTVL.